The 21 T cell receptor beta chains below all came from one sample that was sequenced in a study of blood T cell repertoires in COVID-19. Libraries were prepared by immunoSEQ multiplex PCR; TCRdb keeps only in-frame clonotypes and omits some of them. This sample has approximately 120,000 clones; more than 70% occur once, and the top ten carry approximately 5%. The sample taken for sequencing was peripheral blood. The receptors derive from a human donor in a cohort sampled during active COVID-19.

J is TRBJ2-3 and V is TRBV6-2 or TRBV6-3, with D possibly being TRBD1 (6 bases). This CDR3 is 15 amino acids long. Germline V gene data show CDR1 as MNHEY and CDR2 as SVGEGT. The germline V and J ends were trimmed by 0 bases and 4 bases, with 11 bases remaining between them. The CDR3 nucleotides are TGTGCCAGCAGTTACTCGACAGGAGGAGCAGATACGCAGTATTTT. Amino acids: CASSYSTGGADTQYF.

This clone has only a few counts. The V gene is TRBV7-2, the J gene TRBJ2-1; no reliable D call. With 4 bases removed from V and 0 bases from J, the gap between germline ends came to 13 bases. This CDR3 is 16 amino acids long. Germline V gives CDR1 SGHTA, CDR2 FQGNSA. This chain's CDR3 is CASSSFPRLSYNEQFF. The CDR3 DNA is TGTGCCAGCAGCTCTTTCCCGAGGCTCTCCTACAATGAGCAGTTCTTC.

With regard to this clone: Other DNA variants within this sample encode the same CDR3. V gene TRBV29-1 combines with J gene TRBJ2-7; tentatively, D is TRBD1 (5 bases). V was cut by 2 bases and J by 3 bases, with 8 bases left in between. Germline V gives CDR1 SQVTM, CDR2 ANQGSEA. The CDR3 runs 12 residues. As DNA, the CDR3 is TGCAGCGTTGAAAGCAGGGACTACGAGCAGTACTTC. Protein product: CSVESRDYEQYF.

The J gene is TRBJ1-2, the V gene TRBV6-1, with D unclear. V was shortened by 3 bases and J by 12 bases, with 11 bases between the two germline ends. The length of the CDR3 is 11 residues. Looked up from germline, CDR1 is MNHNS and CDR2 is SASEGT. The CDR3: CASSDVYVDTF. The CDR3 region has the DNA TGTGCCAGCAGTGACGTTTATGTAGACACCTTC.

This clone is a singleton in its sample. The CDR3 coding sequence is TGTGCCAGCAGTTTGAAGGGGGCCTACGAGCAGTACTTC. Residues: CASSLKGAYEQYF. This sequence joins TRBV27 and TRBJ2-7; perhaps TRBD1 as D (6 bases). V dropped 3 bases and J dropped 2 bases, with 8 bases sitting between them. This CDR3 spans 13 amino acids. Germline assignment: CDR1 MNHEY and CDR2 SMNVEV (reference sequence).

This clone was seen a few times. The chain has TRBV6-6 and TRBJ1-1; D possibly corresponds to TRBD1 (5 bases). This CDR3 comprises 12 residues. The V gene lost 6 bases and the J gene lost 4 bases, with 9 bases spanning the gap. Germline V gene data show CDR1 as MNHNY and CDR2 as SVGAGI (reference sequence). CDR3 protein: CASRGAVTEAFF. In nucleotides, the CDR3 is TGTGCCAGCAGAGGGGCGGTCACTGAAGCTTTCTTT.

The chain uses TRBV18 and TRBJ2-1; 9 bases map to TRBD1. V gave up 3 bases and J gave up 8 bases; unmatched junction bases: 2. The CDR3 extends over 13 amino acids. The germline gives CDR1 KGHSH, CDR2 LQKENI. CDR3 region: CASSPRQGDEQFF. The CDR3 DNA reads TGTGCCAGCTCACCTAGACAGGGGGATGAGCAGTTCTTC.

The chain uses TRBV27 and TRBJ2-3; 8 bases are shared with TRBD2. Germline V gene data show CDR1 as MNHEY and CDR2 as SMNVEV (reference sequence). J lost 1 base, V lost 3 bases, and 3 bases had no gene match. The CDR3 has 15 residues. The CDR3 coding sequence is TGTGCCAGCAGTTTCCGAGCGGGGGGCACAGATACGCAGTATTTT. Its protein is CASSFRAGGTDTQYF.

J is TRBJ1-2 and V is TRBV6-5, with 7 bases that match TRBD1. From germline, CDR1 is MNHEY and CDR2 SVGAGI. CDR3 length: 15 residues. Trimming removed 6 bases from V and 4 bases from J; junction bases left unmatched: 11. The CDR3 loop is CASRQGGSKLYGYTF. The CDR3 region has the DNA TGTGCCAGCAGGCAGGGGGGCTCAAAGCTCTATGGCTACACCTTC.

The CDR3 bases are TGTGCCTGGAACCCCGGCGGCGACTACGAGCAGTACTTC. The encoded protein is CAWNPGGDYEQYF. The chain employs TRBV30 and TRBJ2-7; D uncertain. Germline CDR1 is GTSNPN and CDR2 is SVGIG (reference sequence). CDR3 length equals 13 residues. V was shortened by 4 bases and J by 3 bases, with 13 bases between the two germline ends.

This chain joins TRBV2 and TRBJ1-1, with D perhaps TRBD1 (5 bases). The CDR3 totals 15 residues. Germline V lookup: CDR1 SNHLY, CDR2 FYNNEI. Trimming removed 5 bases from V and 3 bases from J, with 16 bases in between. The CDR3, as DNA: TGTGCCAGCAGTCATGACTCCGGGGGTGACACTGAAGCTTTCTTT. Translation: CASSHDSGGDTEAFF.

A single count supports this clone. V gene TRBV7-3 combines with J gene TRBJ2-3; D possibly corresponds to TRBD1 (7 bases). V was pared by 3 bases and J by 4 bases, with 14 bases between. The CDR3 contains 15 residues. Per the germline V gene, CDR1 is SGHTA and CDR2 is FQGTGA. As DNA, the CDR3 is TGTGCCAGCAGCTTGGAGGGGCAGGGGGCAGATACGCAGTATTTT. This translates into CASSLEGQGADTQYF.

The chain is built from TRBV25-1 and TRBJ2-6, with TRBD2 matching over 7 bases. Germline assignment: CDR1 MGHDK and CDR2 SYGVNS. This CDR3 contains 16 residues. V dropped 2 bases and J dropped 1; count of bases not matched to a gene: 2. CDR3 sequence (DNA): TGTGCCAGCAGTGAAGGGGGGGTTTCTGGGGCCAACGTCCTGACTTTC. Translation gives CASSEGGVSGANVLTF.

The rearrangement links TRBV2 to TRBJ1-5, with a tentative D call TRBD1 (6 bases). V dropped 5 bases and J dropped 1 base, with 9 bases sitting between them. CDR3 length: 14 amino acids. CDR1 and CDR2 from the germline V gene are SNHLY and FYNNEI. The CDR3 reads CASSTGLSNQPQHF. CDR3 coding DNA: TGTGCCAGCAGTACAGGGTTGAGCAATCAGCCCCAGCATTTT.

This rearrangement joins TRBV27 to TRBJ1-1; D is possibly TRBD1 (6 bases). CDR1 is MNHEY, CDR2 SMNVEV, per germline (reference sequence). The CDR3 sequence is 14 residues long. The V gene lost 5 bases and the J gene lost 8 bases, with 18 bases spanning the gap. The CDR3 loop is CASSLQPRGTEAFF. Written as DNA, the CDR3 is TGTGCCAGCAGTCTTCAACCAAGGGGGACGGAAGCTTTCTTT.

The rearrangement uses TRBV6-5 and TRBJ2-7; the D gene is possibly TRBD1 (6 bases). Germline loops: CDR1 MNHEY, CDR2 SVGAGI. This CDR3 has 15 residues. V was pared by 10 bases and J by 3 bases, with 22 bases between. CDR3 bases: TGTGCCACAAAGGTCCTAACAGGGCCTGACTACGAGCAGTACTTC. Translated: CATKVLTGPDYEQYF.

The chain recombines TRBV7-9 with TRBJ2-1, with 9 bases lining up with TRBD1. Germline CDR1 is SEHNR and CDR2 is FQNEAQ (reference sequence). J gave up 5 bases and V 1 base, and 6 bases lay outside the gene matches. The length of the CDR3 is 16 residues. The CDR3: CASSLGGQGADNEQFF. The CDR3 DNA reads as TGTGCCAGCAGCTTAGGGGGACAGGGAGCCGACAATGAGCAGTTCTTC. The full variable domain, its missing parts supplied by reference TRBV7-9 and TRBJ2-1, is DTGVSQNPRHKITKRGQNVTFRCDPISEHNRLYWYRQTLGQGPEFLTYFQNEAQLEKSRLLSDRFSAERPKGSFSTLEIQRTEQGDSAMYLCASSLGGQGADNEQFFGPGTRLTVL.

This clone was detected a few times. The chain employs TRBV6-5 and TRBJ1-2; 9 bases are a match to TRBD1. This CDR3 has 14 residues. Germline values: CDR1 MNHEY, CDR2 SVGAGI. Trimming at V came to 4 bases and at J to 7 bases, leaving 7 bases not matched to a gene. The DNA of the CDR3 is TGTGCCAGCAGTTTACCGGGACAGGGAGGTGGCTACACCTTC. It is translated as CASSLPGQGGGYTF.

In nucleotides, the CDR3 is TGTGCCAGCGGGACAGGGCGAAACACCATATATTTT. Protein product: CASGTGRNTIYF. The chain carries TRBV28 and TRBJ1-3; 9 positions agree with TRBD1. The CDR3 covers 12 residues. With V trimmed by 8 bases and J by 5 bases, 1 base remained unmatched. The germline gives CDR1 MDHEN, CDR2 SYDVKM.

This sequence joins TRBV6-5 and TRBJ1-3; 7 positions agree with TRBD1. The V gene end was trimmed by 6 bases and the J gene end by 4 bases; junction bases not matched to a gene: 6. Germline assignment: CDR1 MNHEY and CDR2 SVGAGI. The CDR3 is 14 residues long. In DNA, the CDR3 is TGTGCCAGCAGAAAGACAGGGTCGGGAAACACCATATATTTT. It encodes CASRKTGSGNTIYF.

The chain has TRBV28 and TRBJ2-3; weak D call: TRBD1 (5 bases). The V gene's germline CDR1 is MDHEN and CDR2 SYDVKM. V was shortened by 10 bases and J by 2 bases, with 19 bases between the two germline ends. The CDR3 totals 15 residues. The CDR3 DNA follows: TGTGCCATCTCCGATCCTACCAGGGACACAGATACGCAGTATTTT. Translating it yields CAISDPTRDTDTQYF. The complete variable domain, with remaining parts taken from reference TRBV28 and TRBJ2-3, reads DVKVTQSSRYLVKRTGEKVFLECVQDMDHENMFWYRQDPGLGLRLIYFSYDVKMKEKGDIPEGYSVSREKKERFSLILESASTNQTSMYLCAISDPTRDTDTQYFGPGTRLTVL.